The clone carrying this T cell receptor beta chain was detected only once. Its antigen is as yet unknown. The sample belongs to a study of shared clonotypes between healthy human individuals. Study details: Those who served as donors were two women and a few men between the ages of 18 and 49. The study's findings and limits: Richness estimates generally favored naive over memory subsets. Few donors restricted represented genetic and exposure-history diversity.

Sequenced by immunoSEQ multiplex PCR; TCRdb stores in-frame clones only, minus some. The table has some 1,600,000 clones, around 98% seen once. V was pared by 0 bases and J by 4 bases, with 13 bases between. This CDR3 is 15 amino acids long. Looked up from germline, CDR1 is LGHNA and CDR2 is YNFKEQ. The source is a man aged 25-40 years in good health. The sample was naive CD4+ T cells sorted from blood. The subset is: CD45RA+ positively selected. The rearrangement joins TRBV4-2 to TRBJ2-7; D assignment may be TRBD1 or TRBD2 (5 bases each). The CDR3: CASSQENQGPYEQYF. CDR3 sequence (DNA): TGTGCCAGCAGCCAAGAGAACCAGGGACCTTACGAGCAGTACTTC.